These T cell receptor beta chains were read from a single sample in a study of blood T cell repertoires in COVID-19. Here immunoSEQ multiplex PCR was the method, and the copy in TCRdb shows in-frame clones only, minus some. The table lists some 350,000 clones, roughly 88% of them singletons. Material: PBMCs or T cells enriched from blood (not recorded which). The receptors derive from a man aged 25 to 40 who had recovered from COVID-19. CDR3s include the opening cysteine and the closing phenylalanine or tryptophan. A D gene is named only where the DNA matches it firmly. Rows may omit the clone size; those that give it use once, few, many or a size class.

V,D,J,length,size,DNA,CDR3
TRBV9,.,TRBJ1-3,16,once,TGTGCCAGCAGCTCCCCGATGGGAGGATCTGGAAACACCATATATTTT,CASSSPMGGSGNTIYF
TRBV3-1/TRBV3-2,.,TRBJ1-1,13,.,TGTGCCAGCAGCCAAGGAGGGAACACTGAAGCTTTCTTT,CASSQGGNTEAFF
TRBV6-2/TRBV6-3,TRBD2,TRBJ2-3,14,.,TGTGCCAGCAGCTCGGGAGGGGGCACAGATACGCAGTATTTT,CASSSGGGTDTQYF
TRBV28,.,TRBJ2-1,15,.,TGTGCCAGCAGTTTCGGGGGAGATGGGTACAATGAGCAGTTCTTC,CASSFGGDGYNEQFF
TRBV2,.,TRBJ2-3,12,.,TGTGCCAGCAGGAGAATGGCAGATACGCAGTATTTT,CASRRMADTQYF
TRBV2,TRBD1,TRBJ2-1,15,.,TGTGCCAGCAGCTATGACAGGGCCTCCTACAATGAGCAGTTCTTC,CASSYDRASYNEQFF
TRBV27,TRBD1,TRBJ1-2,14,.,TGTGCCAGCAGCGAGACAGGGGGTCTGGGTGGCTACACCTTC,CASSETGGLGGYTF
TRBV6-1,TRBD2,TRBJ2-5,19,.,TGTGCCAGCAGTGCTACTACGGGACTAGCGGGGGGGCCGTGGGAGACCCAGTACTTC,CASSATTGLAGGPWETQYF
TRBV19,TRBD1,TRBJ1-6,15,.,TGTGCCAGTAGCCCCCGGGACAGCTCCAATTCACCCCTCCACTTT,CASSPRDSSNSPLHF
TRBV6-1,.,TRBJ2-4,12,.,TGTGCCAGCAGTGAGCTGACGGGCATTCAGTACTTC,CASSELTGIQYF
TRBV28,TRBD1,TRBJ1-2,15,.,TGTGCCAGCACGGGTCCGGGACAGGGAAACTATGGCTACACCTTC,CASTGPGQGNYGYTF
TRBV4-1,.,TRBJ1-3,14,.,TGCGCCAGCAGCCGAGGGATATCTGGAAACACCATATATTTT,CASSRGISGNTIYF
TRBV28,TRBD1,TRBJ1-6,16,once,TGTGCCAGCAGTTCGGGACAGGGAACGGGTAATTCACCCCTCCACTTT,CASSSGQGTGNSPLHF
TRBV9,TRBD1,TRBJ2-7,13,.,TGTGCCAGCAGTAGACAGGGGGCGCGCGAGCAGTACTTC,CASSRQGAREQYF
TRBV7-9,.,TRBJ1-4,16,.,TGTGCCAGCAGCCCAATGATAGGGAGGGATAATGAAAAACTGTTTTTT,CASSPMIGRDNEKLFF
TRBV19,TRBD1,TRBJ1-5,14,.,TGTGCCAGTAGGTCACAGGGGATAAGTCAGCCCCAGCATTTT,CASRSQGISQPQHF
TRBV5-3,.,TRBJ1-1,14,.,TGTGCCAGAAGCCCCTCGACGTCGGGGACTGAAGCTTTCTTT,CARSPSTSGTEAFF
TRBV3-1/TRBV3-2,TRBD1,TRBJ1-2,15,once,TGTGCCAGCAGCCGCTCGGGACAGGGCGTCTATGGCTACACCTTC,CASSRSGQGVYGYTF
TRBV7-3,.,TRBJ2-5,14,.,TGTGCCAGCAGCTTAGGAGGGAAAAGGGAGACCCAGTACTTC,CASSLGGKRETQYF
TRBV28,.,TRBJ1-1,12,.,TGTGCCAGCAGTTTCGGGGTCACTGAAGCTTTCTTT,CASSFGVTEAFF
TRBV7-2,.,TRBJ2-1,16,.,TGTGCCAGCAGCTTAGCGGGCCAGGGTTCGCGCAATGAGCAGTTCTTC,CASSLAGQGSRNEQFF
TRBV13,TRBD1,TRBJ2-1,17,.,TGTGCCAGCAGCCTATGGACAGGGACTCTCTCCTACAATGAGCAGTTCTTC,CASSLWTGTLSYNEQFF
TRBV7-6,.,TRBJ1-3,16,.,TGTGCCAGCAGCTTAGTTGCAGGGGAGTATGGAAACACCATATATTTT,CASSLVAGEYGNTIYF
TRBV18,.,TRBJ1-1,13,.,TGTGCCAGCTCACCCGGGGTAAACACTGAAGCTTTCTTT,CASSPGVNTEAFF
TRBV7-9,TRBD2,TRBJ2-5,13,once,TGTGCCAGCAGCCCGGAGGGGACTAGCGCGGGGTACTTC,CASSPEGTSAGYF
TRBV18,.,TRBJ1-2,15,.,TGTGCCAGCTCACCAGGGGCAGGGGCCAACTATGGCTACACCTTC,CASSPGAGANYGYTF
TRBV7-9,.,TRBJ1-4,14,few,TGTGCCAGCAGCTCATCAGGGGCCCGAGAAAAACTGTTTTTT,CASSSSGAREKLFF
TRBV28,TRBD1,TRBJ1-2,13,.,TGTGCCAGCTCCCGGGACAGTAACTATGGCTACACCTTC,CASSRDSNYGYTF
TRBV24-1,.,TRBJ2-3,13,many,TGTGCCAGCCAACAGGGTAGCACAGATACGCAGTATTTT,CASQQGSTDTQYF
TRBV9,TRBD1,TRBJ2-7,17,.,TGTGCCAGCAGCGTAGGCACCCCGGGCAGGGGGCTCAACGAGCAGTACTTC,CASSVGTPGRGLNEQYF
TRBV5-1,.,TRBJ1-3,20,.,TGCGCCAGCAGCTTAGGTCCAAGCGAAGGGGCTACAGGATCTGGAAACACCATATATTTT,CASSLGPSEGATGSGNTIYF
TRBV5-6,.,TRBJ1-1,13,.,TGTGCCAGCAGCTTGATCGGACAGATTGAAGCTTTCTTT,CASSLIGQIEAFF
TRBV19,.,TRBJ1-4,15,.,TGTGCCAGTAGTAAGTCGCCCCGGAGCGGTGAAAAACTGTTTTTT,CASSKSPRSGEKLFF
TRBV7-9,TRBD1,TRBJ1-5,15,.,TGTGCCAGCAGCTTAGGGACAGGGGGCGTTCAGCCCCAGCATTTT,CASSLGTGGVQPQHF
TRBV5-5,TRBD2,TRBJ2-2,15,.,TGTGCCAGCAGCCTGGGACTAGCGGGGGACGAGGAGCTGTTTTTT,CASSLGLAGDEELFF
TRBV20-1,.,TRBJ2-1,14,.,TGCAGTGCTAGTGACCGGGGGATTTACAATGAGCAGTTCTTC,CSASDRGIYNEQFF
TRBV24-1,.,TRBJ1-5,16,.,TGTGCCACCAGTAAGAACAGGGACGGGAGCAATCAGCCCCAGCATTTT,CATSKNRDGSNQPQHF
TRBV19,.,TRBJ2-5,11,.,TGTGCCAGTAGTTCCAGAGAGACCCAGTACTTC,CASSSRETQYF
TRBV2,TRBD1,TRBJ1-5,17,few,TGTGCCAGCAGTGCGGGACAGGAGGGATATGGCAATCAGCCCCAGCATTTT,CASSAGQEGYGNQPQHF
TRBV27,TRBD2,TRBJ2-5,16,.,TGTGCCAGCAAGGGAAGCTTAGCGGGGGCGGGGAAGACCCAGTACTTC,CASKGSLAGAGKTQYF
TRBV27,TRBD1,TRBJ1-5,14,.,TGTGCCAGCAGTTTCACAGGGGGCCAACAGCCCCAGCATTTT,CASSFTGGQQPQHF
TRBV28,TRBD1,TRBJ1-2,14,.,TGTGCCAGCAGTTTCAGGACAGGGTTTAATGGCTACACCTTC,CASSFRTGFNGYTF
TRBV6-5,.,TRBJ2-2,15,.,TGTGCCAGCGGAAGGTATGGGGGGAGCACCGGGGAGCTGTTTTTT,CASGRYGGSTGELFF
TRBV5-1,TRBD2,TRBJ2-3,15,.,TGCGCCAGCAGATCCGGGACTAGCGATTCAGATACGCAGTATTTT,CASRSGTSDSDTQYF
TRBV6-1,.,TRBJ1-2,14,.,TGTGCCAGCAGTGAAGACCAGGGAAACTATGGCTACACCTTC,CASSEDQGNYGYTF
TRBV6-2/TRBV6-3,.,TRBJ1-5,12,few,TGTGCCAGCAGTTCCTTCAATCAGCCCCAGCATTTT,CASSSFNQPQHF
TRBV5-5,.,TRBJ2-2,15,.,TGTGCCAGCAGCATCCTTTCGGGGAACACCGGGGAGCTGTTTTTT,CASSILSGNTGELFF
TRBV9,.,TRBJ2-1,16,once,TGTGCCAGCAGCGTCCAATCCCTTAGCTCCTACAATGAGCAGTTCTTC,CASSVQSLSSYNEQFF
TRBV7-8,.,TRBJ1-2,15,.,TGTGCCAGCAGCTTAGAGGACAGCCCCCCCTATGGCTACACCTTC,CASSLEDSPPYGYTF
TRBV3-1/TRBV3-2,TRBD1,TRBJ1-6,13,.,TGTGCCAGCAGCCCTCACAGGGGCTCACCCCTCCACTTT,CASSPHRGSPLHF
TRBV19,.,TRBJ1-1,14,.,TGTGCCAGTAGTCCAGACAGGATGAACACTGAAGCTTTCTTT,CASSPDRMNTEAFF
TRBV5-1,TRBD1,TRBJ1-5,15,few,TGCGCCAGCAGCTGGGGGACAGGAAGGGATCAGCCCCAGCATTTT,CASSWGTGRDQPQHF
TRBV16,.,TRBJ1-2,12,.,TGTGCCAGCAGCCAGGCCGGGAATGGCTACACCTTC,CASSQAGNGYTF
TRBV5-5,.,TRBJ1-2,13,.,TGTGCCAGCAGCCCGAATGGGGGCAATGGCTACACCTTC,CASSPNGGNGYTF
TRBV5-1,.,TRBJ2-3,17,.,TGCGCCAGCAGCGAGGGAGTGGGGGCAGGATCACCAGATACGCAGTATTTT,CASSEGVGAGSPDTQYF
TRBV27,.,TRBJ2-1,15,.,TGTGCCAGCAGTCCCCAGGGTGGATGGTTGAATGAGCAGTTCTTC,CASSPQGGWLNEQFF
TRBV30,TRBD1,TRBJ2-5,14,.,TGTGCCTGGAGTCGACAGGGGCTTGAGGAGACCCAGTACTTC,CAWSRQGLEETQYF